This T cell receptor beta chain was profiled in a study of OX40 agonist ivuxolimab in advanced cancers. Some background on the complete study: Ivuxolimab, which targeted the costimulatory receptor OX40 (CD134), was an agonistic, fully human IgG2 monoclonal antibody. Intravenous ivuxolimab was administered to patients every 2 weeks at six dose levels: 0.01, 0.1, 0.3, 1.5, 3 and 10 mg/kg. Of the 52 patients in dose escalation, some 20 had hepatocellular carcinoma, roughly 15 had melanoma, 9 had renal cell carcinoma and 9 had head and neck cancer. In the dose-escalation cohort, roughly four fifths of patients were male, and the mean age was roughly 60 years, with a range of about 23 to 90. Patients were allowed to have had prior anti-PD-1, anti-PD-L1 or anti-CTLA-4 therapy, and roughly two fifths of the dose-escalation patients had been treated with checkpoint inhibitors. Partial responses occurred in three dose-escalation patients: two with cutaneous melanoma and one with hepatocellular carcinoma. The purpose of peripheral TCRbeta sequencing was to test whether ivuxolimab changed TCR sequence diversity and led to clonal T-cell expansion. The paper reports the monotherapy dose-escalation portion (N of about 52 patients) of the phase I ivuxolimab trial. Points the paper makes about the study in general: After ivuxolimab, more expanded clones were found on average in CD8+ T cells than in CD4+ T cells. Clonal expansion of both CD4+ and CD8+ blood T cells was observed from baseline to week 6 at doses 0.1 to 3.0 mg/kg. The antigen specificity of the clonally expanded peripheral T cells was not determined. In partial responders in the 0.1-3.0 mg/kg groups, normalized peripheral clonal expansion was found to be among the lowest, especially among CD8+ T cells. Low levels of normalized T-cell clonal expansion were also seen in some patients who did not respond.

Genomic DNA was extracted from sorted cells for sequencing of the TCRbeta CDR3 region. The immunoSEQ Assay was used for sequencing of TCRbeta CDR3 regions. This immuneACCESS table, as held by TCRdb, lists in-frame sequences with V and J called but not all clones. Of the missing ones, under half trace to an unresolved V gene in checked studies; the others have no known cause. In this sample the table shows about 67,000 clones, about 87% of which occur a single time. In total, the top ten clones hold 3.5% to 5% of the sample. Taken from cysteine to phenylalanine, the CDR3 has 19 residues. This entry keeps only the CDR3 DNA: 57 bases, framed from base 1. Looking up the germline V gene (reference sequence) yields CDR1 LNHNV and CDR2 YYDKDF. The germline ends are 20 bases apart after V is trimmed by 0 bases and J by 2 bases. The trial excluded patients who had a history of autoimmune disease or who were on systemic immunosuppression. Peripheral blood for TCR sequencing was collected from all dose cohorts at baseline, on cycle 4 day 1, and on cycle 7 day 1. Samples came from an open-label, multicenter, first-in-human phase I dose-escalation trial of ivuxolimab. Adults with locally advanced or metastatic melanoma, renal cell, hepatocellular, or head and neck squamous cell carcinoma were enrolled in the trial. Before TCR sequencing, CD4+ and CD8+ T cells were separately sorted from peripheral blood.

As regards this clone: Its antigen is unknown. No base-level quality is on record; no much larger clone is a single base apart.

This specimen was CD4+ or CD8+ T cells sorted from blood, taken in a trial of the OX40 agonist ivuxolimab. The origin of this receptor is an adult with an advanced solid tumor such as melanoma, head and neck, liver or kidney cancer. The chain is assembled from TRBV15 and TRBJ1-5; the D gene identity is not certain. DNA sequence: TGTGCCACCAGCAGAGATCGGGGTACAGTAATTGGCGGCAATCAGCCCCAGCATTTT. Its product reads: CATSRDRGTVIGGNQPQHF.